This is a list of T cell receptor beta chains from one sample in a study of shared clonotypes between healthy human individuals. Assay: immunoSEQ multiplex PCR; the TCRdb copy retains only in-frame clones and omits some. The table lists roughly 1,500,000 clones, nearly 99% of them singletons, with around 0.47% in the top ten. Material for sequencing was naive CD4+ T cells sorted from blood. These receptors were collected from a man between 25 and 39 years old in good health. CDR3s include the opening cysteine and the closing phenylalanine or tryptophan. A D gene is named only where the DNA matches it firmly. Some rows mark clone size as missing; the rest say once, few, many or name a class of expanded clone.

j_gene,d_gene,abundance,v_gene,CDR3aa,CDR3nt
TRBJ1-2,TRBD1,-,TRBV18,CASSPVDRGPGGYTF,TGTGCCAGCTCACCCGTCGACAGGGGTCCGGGGGGCTACACCTTC
TRBJ2-4,TRBD1,-,TRBV5-1,CASSLAEGQGFIQYF,TGCGCCAGCAGCTTGGCCGAAGGACAGGGTTTCATTCAGTACTTC
TRBJ1-1,-,once,TRBV5-4,CASSLRTVGSEAFF,TGTGCCAGCAGCTTAAGGACAGTCGGGTCTGAAGCTTTCTTT
TRBJ2-7,TRBD2,-,TRBV7-9,CASSPRGRAGGTDYEQYF,TGTGCCAGCAGCCCACGGGGTCGAGCGGGAGGAACAGATTACGAGCAGTACTTC
TRBJ2-7,-,-,TRBV29-1,CSVKISRGEQYF,TGCAGCGTTAAGATTTCCCGCGGAGAGCAGTACTTC
TRBJ2-3,-,once,TRBV10-1,CASSESPYTDTQYF,TGCGCCAGCAGTGAGTCGCCCTACACAGATACGCAGTATTTT
TRBJ1-2,-,once,TRBV28,CASSEAPQGLLGYTF,TGTGCCAGCAGTGAAGCGCCACAGGGTTTGCTCGGCTACACCTTC
TRBJ2-3,-,-,TRBV2,CAGRTSGTDTQYF,TGTGCCGGTAGGACTTCAGGGACAGATACGCAGTATTTT
TRBJ2-3,-,-,TRBV13,CASSSQGVWTDTQYF,TGTGCCAGCAGCTCACAGGGTGTATGGACAGATACGCAGTATTTT
TRBJ2-7,-,-,TRBV19,CASSMIGQGYEQYF,TGTGCCAGTAGTATGATAGGACAAGGCTACGAGCAGTACTTC
TRBJ2-7,TRBD2,-,TRBV6-5,CASRGLARSSYEQYF,TGTGCCAGCAGAGGACTAGCGAGAAGCTCCTACGAGCAGTACTTC
TRBJ2-3,TRBD2,-,TRBV19,CASSIGGPSGTRTDTQYF,TGTGCCAGTAGTATAGGTGGGCCTAGCGGGACCCGCACAGATACGCAGTATTTT
TRBJ2-2,-,-,TRBV5-1,CASRPLANTGELFF,TGCGCCAGCAGACCCCTTGCGAACACCGGGGAGCTGTTTTTT
TRBJ2-1,TRBD2,-,TRBV27,CASRPGGYTYNEQFF,TGTGCCAGCCGCCCGGGGGGATACACCTACAATGAGCAGTTCTTC
TRBJ2-7,TRBD1,once,TRBV5-1,CASSLKSGQTTYEQYF,TGCGCCAGCAGCCTAAAATCGGGACAGACGACCTACGAGCAGTACTTC
TRBJ2-7,-,once,TRBV2,CASRKEPATELYEQYF,TGTGCCAGCAGGAAGGAGCCGGCGACAGAACTCTACGAGCAGTACTTC
TRBJ1-1,-,-,TRBV14,CASSQGAGAFF,TGTGCCAGCAGCCAGGGGGCTGGCGCTTTCTTT
TRBJ2-5,TRBD2,-,TRBV28,CASSPNWEKRGGPRQTQYF,TGTGCCAGCAGCCCAAACTGGGAAAAGCGGGGAGGACCCAGGCAGACCCAGTACTTC
TRBJ2-5,TRBD2,-,TRBV19,CASRTSGTSTQYF,TGTGCCAGTAGGACTAGCGGGACAAGTACCCAGTACTTC
TRBJ2-2,-,-,TRBV7-3,CASSPTGELFF,TGTGCCAGCAGTCCAACCGGGGAGCTGTTTTTT
TRBJ2-7,TRBD1,-,TRBV5-3,CARSLDPTGGERTYEQYF,TGTGCCAGAAGCTTGGATCCGACAGGGGGCGAGAGGACCTACGAGCAGTACTTC
TRBJ1-1,TRBD1,-,TRBV7-2,CASRTRTGPNTEAFF,TGTGCCAGCAGAACCCGGACAGGGCCGAACACTGAAGCTTTCTTT
TRBJ2-3,-,-,TRBV30,CAWAGTDTQYF,TGTGCCTGGGCAGGCACAGATACGCAGTATTTT
TRBJ2-2,-,once,TRBV18,CASSPTETGELFF,TGTGCCAGCTCACCGACAGAAACCGGGGAGCTGTTTTTT
TRBJ2-7,-,-,TRBV27,CASSFSPGPYEQYF,TGTGCCAGCAGTTTTAGCCCGGGGCCCTACGAGCAGTACTTC
TRBJ2-7,-,-,TRBV19,CASSLGRTYEQYF,TGTGCCAGTAGTCTGGGTAGAACCTACGAGCAGTACTTC
TRBJ2-7,TRBD1,-,TRBV6-6,CASSNRGQLLQYF,TGTGCCAGCAGTAACAGGGGTCAACTGCTGCAGTACTTC
TRBJ2-1,TRBD1,-,TRBV28,CASSLLRQGARNEQFF,TGTGCCAGCAGTTTATTACGACAGGGGGCAAGGAATGAGCAGTTCTTC
TRBJ2-7,TRBD2,-,TRBV7-8,CASSFGLAGVHEQYF,TGTGCCAGCAGCTTCGGACTAGCGGGAGTTCACGAGCAGTACTTC
TRBJ2-3,TRBD2,-,TRBV6-6,CASSLLAVSTDTQYF,TGTGCCAGCAGTTTACTAGCGGTGAGCACAGATACGCAGTATTTT
TRBJ2-7,-,-,TRBV4-3,CASSQVGNEQYF,TGCGCCAGCAGCCAAGTGGGAAACGAGCAGTACTTC
TRBJ2-5,TRBD2,-,TRBV7-2,CASRQGLAGDRETQYF,TGTGCCAGCAGACAAGGACTAGCGGGAGATAGGGAGACCCAGTACTTC
TRBJ1-1,-,-,TRBV18,CASSPLPLGVGTEAFF,TGTGCCAGCTCACCACTGCCGTTGGGAGTCGGCACTGAAGCTTTCTTT
TRBJ1-1,-,-,TRBV18,CASSPNARGSTEAFF,TGTGCCAGCTCACCGAATGCCCGGGGATCCACTGAAGCTTTCTTT
TRBJ1-1,-,once,TRBV7-9,CASSPQPPGNTEAFF,TGTGCCAGCAGCCCCCAACCCCCAGGGAACACTGAAGCTTTCTTT
TRBJ1-2,-,-,TRBV19,CASSMGVRRGYTF,TGTGCCAGTAGTATGGGGGTACGTCGGGGCTACACCTTC
TRBJ2-7,-,-,TRBV6-5,CASSYGHTSYEQYF,TGTGCCAGCAGTTACGGGCACACCTCCTACGAGCAGTACTTC
TRBJ1-4,-,-,TRBV5-1,CASSLDERREKLFF,TGCGCCAGCAGCTTGGACGAAAGACGTGAAAAACTGTTTTTT
TRBJ1-2,-,-,TRBV7-9,CASSSTDNYGYTF,TGTGCCAGCAGCTCGACAGATAACTATGGCTACACCTTC
TRBJ2-5,-,-,TRBV12-2,CASRSPGGSSGRETQYF,-
TRBJ2-2,-,once,TRBV10-1,CASSEVIPGELFF,TGCGCCAGCAGTGAGGTCATACCCGGGGAGCTGTTTTTT
TRBJ2-1,-,-,TRBV5-1,CASSPEGGLIENEQFF,TGCGCCAGCAGCCCGGAGGGCGGTTTGATAGAGAATGAGCAGTTCTTC
TRBJ1-1,TRBD1,once,TRBV29-1,CSVAQGIMMNTEAFF,TGCAGCGTTGCACAGGGGATTATGATGAACACTGAAGCTTTCTTT
TRBJ1-3,-,-,TRBV5-6,CASSRSTGYTIYF,TGTGCCAGCAGCCGTTCAACAGGCTACACCATATATTTT
TRBJ2-3,TRBD2,-,TRBV5-8,CASSANGGLASDTQYF,TGTGCCAGCAGCGCAAACGGGGGACTAGCTTCAGATACGCAGTATTTT
TRBJ1-4,-,-,TRBV2,CASSGREYNEKLFF,TGTGCCAGCAGTGGGCGAGAGTATAATGAAAAACTGTTTTTT
TRBJ1-2,-,-,TRBV29-1,CSVSDSHTF,TGCAGCGTTTCAGACTCCCACACCTTC
TRBJ1-2,-,-,TRBV5-6,CASSLDQAGYGYTF,TGTGCCAGCAGCTTGGATCAGGCAGGCTATGGCTACACCTTC
TRBJ2-7,TRBD1,-,TRBV10-3,CAISPYGGTGTYEQYF,TGTGCCATCAGTCCATACGGAGGGACAGGGACCTACGAGCAGTACTTC
TRBJ2-1,-,-,TRBV7-8,CASSLSLPTSYNEQFF,TGTGCCAGCAGCTTAAGCCTTCCGACTAGCTACAATGAGCAGTTCTTC